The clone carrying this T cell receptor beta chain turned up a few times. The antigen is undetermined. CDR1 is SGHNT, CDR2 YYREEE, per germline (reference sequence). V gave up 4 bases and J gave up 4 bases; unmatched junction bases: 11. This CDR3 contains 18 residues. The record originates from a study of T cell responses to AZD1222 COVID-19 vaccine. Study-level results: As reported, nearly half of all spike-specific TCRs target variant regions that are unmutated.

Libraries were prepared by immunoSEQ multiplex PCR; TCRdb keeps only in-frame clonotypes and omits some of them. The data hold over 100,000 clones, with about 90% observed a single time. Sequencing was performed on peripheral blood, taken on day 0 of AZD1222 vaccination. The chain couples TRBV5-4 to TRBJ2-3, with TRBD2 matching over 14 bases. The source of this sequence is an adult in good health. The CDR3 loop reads CASSPAGTSGSWADTQYF. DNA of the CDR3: TGTGCCAGCAGCCCCGCCGGGACTAGCGGGAGTTGGGCAGATACGCAGTATTTT. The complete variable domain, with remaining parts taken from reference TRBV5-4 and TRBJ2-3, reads ETGVTQSPTHLIKTRGQQVTLRCSSQSGHNTVSWYQQALGQGPQFIFQYYREEENGRGNFPPRFSGLQFPNYSSELNVNALELDDSALYLCASSPAGTSGSWADTQYFGPGTRLTVL.